This T cell receptor beta chain derives from a study of metastatic and nonmetastatic thyroid tumors. Via MiXCR, TCRdb re-called the PCR reads. The table shows 25,000 to 30,000 clones, with more than 3.5% occurring only once. Thyroid surgery took place with no prior treatment in any patient. The CDR3 is 13 amino acids. The germline V gene encodes CDR1 MGHDK and CDR2 SYGVNS. V was pared by 5 bases and J by 5 bases, with 12 bases between. This clone came up many times. The clonotype originates from a female donor with papillary thyroid cancer or a benign thyroid nodule (not recorded which). Some clones in this sample may be carry-over from other donors' samples. V gene TRBV25-1 combines with J gene TRBJ1-2, with D possibly TRBD1 on 6 matching bases. Sequenced sample: blood. The CDR3: CASSLPTGYGYTF. DNA of the CDR3: TGTGCCAGCAGTCTACCGACAGGATATGGCTACACCTTC.